This TCR beta chain was recorded in a study of shared clonotypes between healthy human individuals. Points from the study as a whole: Non-shared clonotypes showed lower generation probabilities than clonotypes common to all four donors. Blood was the sole source, and tissue repertoires probably differ. Naive CD4 clonotypes overlapped across a handful of donors at about 5%.

Turning to this clone: Its antigen is still unknown. The sample carries other DNA sequences with the same CDR3.

V was clipped by 0 bases and J by 3 bases, with 8 bases between them. The CDR3 has 14 residues. CDR1 is SGDLS and CDR2 is YYNGEE in the germline V gene. TCRdb's table, derived via immunoSEQ multiplex PCR, lists solely in-frame clones and lacks some. The sample lists approximately 2,000,000 clones, less than 95% occurring once. This sequence originates from a man aged 18 to 35 in good health. Some clones in this sample may be carry-over from other donors' samples. V is TRBV9 and J is TRBJ2-3; D unclear. The material sequenced was naive CD4+ T cells from PBMCs. Subset indicated: CD45RA+ positively selected. CDR3 loop: CASSVGTATDTQYF. The CDR3 DNA is TGTGCCAGCAGCGTAGGAACTGCGACAGATACGCAGTATTTT. The full variable domain, completed using reference TRBV9 and TRBJ2-3, is DSGVTQTPKHLITATGQRVTLRCSPRSGDLSVYWYQQSLDQGLQFLIQYYNGEERAKGNILERFSAQQFPDLHSELNLSSLELGDSALYFCASSVGTATDTQYFGPGTRLTVL.